This entry is about one TCR beta chain. CDR1 is MNHEY and CDR2 is SVGAGI in the germline V gene. The ends were cut back, 4 bases at V and 7 bases at J, with 11 bases in the middle. This CDR3 is built from 14 residues. The data stem from a study of control samples from healthy donors and cancer patients. TCRdb keeps only in-frame clones here, not all; method: immunoSEQ multiplex PCR. The sample lists tens of thousands of clones; 90% to 95% were seen once. This chain uses TRBV6-5 with TRBJ1-6; a weak D match, TRBD1 (6 bases). Sequencing used PBMCs. The receptor's source is a man between 25 and 39 years old with colorectal cancer. The CDR3 coding sequence is TGTGCCAGCAGTTCGCGACAGGAGAATTCACCCCTCCACTTT. Protein sequence: CASSSRQENSPLHF.